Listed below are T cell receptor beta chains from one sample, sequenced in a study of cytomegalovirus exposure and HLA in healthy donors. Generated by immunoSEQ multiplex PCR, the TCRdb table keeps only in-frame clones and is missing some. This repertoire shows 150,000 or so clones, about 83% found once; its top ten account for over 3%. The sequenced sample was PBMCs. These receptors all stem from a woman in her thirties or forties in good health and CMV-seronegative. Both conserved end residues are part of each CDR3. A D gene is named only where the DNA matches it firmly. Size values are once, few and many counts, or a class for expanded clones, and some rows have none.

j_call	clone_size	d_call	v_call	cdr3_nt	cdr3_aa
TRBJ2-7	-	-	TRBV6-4	TGTGCCAGCAGTGATAAAAACAGGGTCACCTACGAGCAGTACTTC	CASSDKNRVTYEQYF
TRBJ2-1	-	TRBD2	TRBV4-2	TGTGCCAGCAGCCTGACTAGCGGGGGTGATTGGAATGAGCAGTTCTTC	CASSLTSGGDWNEQFF
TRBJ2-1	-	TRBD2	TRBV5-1	TGCGCCAGCAGCCCCCGGGTCGCGGGAGAGGATGAGCAGTTCTTC	CASSPRVAGEDEQFF
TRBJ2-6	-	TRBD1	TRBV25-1	TGTGCCAGCAGTGACGCCAGGGGGAGCTCTGGGGCCAACGTCCTGACTTTC	CASSDARGSSGANVLTF
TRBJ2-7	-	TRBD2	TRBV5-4	TGTGCCAGCAGCTTGGCTGCGGGAGGGTCCTACGAGCAGTACTTC	CASSLAAGGSYEQYF
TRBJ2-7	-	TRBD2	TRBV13	TGTGCCAGCAGCTCAAGACTAGCGGGATTACTCGAGCAGTACTTC	CASSSRLAGLLEQYF
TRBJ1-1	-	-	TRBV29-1	TGCAGCGTTGAACCTGTCCCGGGGACTGAAGCTTTCTTT	CSVEPVPGTEAFF
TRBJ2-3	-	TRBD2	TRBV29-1	TGCAGCGTTACTCGCGGCGGGAGTGGCACAGATACGCAGTATTTT	CSVTRGGSGTDTQYF
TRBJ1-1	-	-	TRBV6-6	TGTGCCAGCAGTGAGGAAGGCATGACTGAAGCTTTCTTT	CASSEEGMTEAFF
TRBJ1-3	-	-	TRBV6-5	TGTGCCAGCAGTTACGACGGGAATCCTGGAAACACCATATATTTT	CASSYDGNPGNTIYF
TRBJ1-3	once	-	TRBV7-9	TGTGCCAGCAGCGGGGGGACTGGAAACACCATATATTTT	CASSGGTGNTIYF
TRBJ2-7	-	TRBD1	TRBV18	TGTGCCAGCTCACCGGACAGGAGCAACGAGCAGTACTTC	CASSPDRSNEQYF
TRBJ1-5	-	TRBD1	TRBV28	TGTGCCAGCACATTACCAGCAGGGGGCTCGGGTCAGCCCCAGCATTTT	CASTLPAGGSGQPQHF
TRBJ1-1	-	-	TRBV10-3	TGTGCCATCAGCGAGACAGTCCTGAACACTGAAGCTTTCTTT	CAISETVLNTEAFF
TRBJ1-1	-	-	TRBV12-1	TGTGCCATCCCCATCGGTCGAGGCTGGAATGTAGCTTTCTTT	CAIPIGRGWNVAFF
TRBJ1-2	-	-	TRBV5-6	TGTGCCAGCAGCTTTCGGGGATTGGGCTACACCTTC	CASSFRGLGYTF
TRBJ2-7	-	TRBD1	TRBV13	TGTGCCAGCAGTCTCCGGGACAGGGGGTACGAGCAGTACTTC	CASSLRDRGYEQYF
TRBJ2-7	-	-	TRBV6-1	TGTGCCAGCAGTGAAGCGTGGACAGATTACGAGCAGTACTTC	CASSEAWTDYEQYF
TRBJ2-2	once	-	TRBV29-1	TGCAGCGTTGAAAGTAGAGGCCGGGACTCCGCGGGCACCGGGGAGCTGTTTTTT	CSVESRGRDSAGTGELFF
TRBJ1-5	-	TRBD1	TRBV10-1	TGCGCCAGCAGTGAGTCAGGGGGCAAAAATCAGCCCCAGCATTTT	CASSESGGKNQPQHF
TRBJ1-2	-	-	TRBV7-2	TGTGCCAGCAGCTTAGATGTCCTGGGGGCTCGTGGCTACACCTTC	CASSLDVLGARGYTF
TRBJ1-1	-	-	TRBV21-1	TGTGCCAGGAGTGACATGAACACTGAAGCTTTCTTT	CARSDMNTEAFF
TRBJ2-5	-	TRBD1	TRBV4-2	TGTGCCAGCAGCCAGGGCGGGACAGGGGGCCCCCAAGAGACCCAGTACTTC	CASSQGGTGGPQETQYF
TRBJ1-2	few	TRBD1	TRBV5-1	TGCGCCAGCAGCTCCGACAGGGCCTATGGCTACACCTTC	CASSSDRAYGYTF
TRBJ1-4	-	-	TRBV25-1	TGTGCCAGCAATCAACAGGGTACGGCTAATGAAAAACTGTTTTTT	CASNQQGTANEKLFF
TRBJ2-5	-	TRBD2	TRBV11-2	TGTGCCAGCAGCTTGGTCAGCGGGAGGCTTTCAGGCCAAGAGACCCAGTACTTC	CASSLVSGRLSGQETQYF
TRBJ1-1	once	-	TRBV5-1	TGCGCCAGCAGTCCTACCGACGGGATGAACACTGAAGCTTTCTTT	CASSPTDGMNTEAFF
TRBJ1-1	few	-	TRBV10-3	TGTGCCATCAGAGGGGGAGGGTTGAACACTGAAGCTTTCTTT	CAIRGGGLNTEAFF
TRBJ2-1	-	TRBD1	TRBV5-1	TGCGCCAGCAGCTTGGGGACAGGGAATGAGCAGTTCTTC	CASSLGTGNEQFF
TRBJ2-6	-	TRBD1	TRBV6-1	TGTGCCAGCAGTGAAGTAGGGACAGTAATTCCTGGGGCCAACGTCCTGACTTTC	CASSEVGTVIPGANVLTF
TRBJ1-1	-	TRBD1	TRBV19	TGTGCCAGTAGTCCGGGACAGGGTTTGGGAGCTTTCTTT	CASSPGQGLGAFF
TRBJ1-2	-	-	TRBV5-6	TGTGCCAGCAGCTACAGGGATGGCTACACCTTC	CASSYRDGYTF
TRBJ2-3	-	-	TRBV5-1	TGCGCCAGCCACCTCGGCAGTCGCGGTATCACAGATACGCAGTATTTT	CASHLGSRGITDTQYF
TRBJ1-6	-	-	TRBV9	TGTGCCAGCAGCGTAGGTCTAGGAGGGCAGGGCGATTCACCCCTCCACTTT	CASSVGLGGQGDSPLHF
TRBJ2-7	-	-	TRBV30	TGTGCCTGGAGTGTACCAGGGGCGCCCTACGAGCAGTACTTC	CAWSVPGAPYEQYF
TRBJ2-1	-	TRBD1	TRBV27	TGTGCCAGCAGAACGGGACAGCTTAAGCAGTTCTTC	CASRTGQLKQFF
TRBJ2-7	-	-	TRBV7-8	TGTGCCAGCAGCTTACTCCGGGGAAGCTACGAGCAGTACTTC	CASSLLRGSYEQYF
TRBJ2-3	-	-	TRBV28	TGTGCCAGCAGTTTACAGGGGTGGGGCACAGATACGCAGTATTTT	CASSLQGWGTDTQYF
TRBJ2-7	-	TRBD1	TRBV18	TGTGCCAGCTCACCAGAGGACAGGGGCGAGCAGTACTTC	CASSPEDRGEQYF
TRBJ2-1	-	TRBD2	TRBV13	TGTGCCAGCAGCACCATGACTAGCGGGTACAATGAGCAGTTCTTC	CASSTMTSGYNEQFF
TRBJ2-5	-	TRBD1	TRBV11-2	TGTGCCAGCAGCCTGGACAGGGCAGAGACCCAGTACTTC	CASSLDRAETQYF
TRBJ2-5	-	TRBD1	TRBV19	TGTGCCAGTGCCGGGACAGGGGGCCTAGAGACCCAGTACTTC	CASAGTGGLETQYF